Below, 21 T cell receptor beta chains from the same sample are listed, as sequenced in a study of cytomegalovirus exposure and HLA in healthy donors. PCR was performed using 60 Vbeta and 13 Jbeta primers. Sequencing used immunoSEQ multiplex PCR; TCRdb keeps in-frame clones, though not all of them. The table has around 130,000 clones, less than 75% seen once. The sample taken for sequencing was PBMCs. These receptors were taken from a woman in her thirties or forties in good health and CMV-seropositive.

V and J are TRBV6-4 and TRBJ1-1, with 7 positions matching TRBD1. The CDR3 is 14 residues long. CDR1 MRHNA and CDR2 SNTAGT come from the germline V gene. J was trimmed by 1 base and V by 2 bases; bases with no gene match: 1. CDR3 nucleotides: TGTGCCAGCAGTGACGGACAGGCGAACACTGAAGCTTTCTTT. This codes for CASSDGQANTEAFF.

The chain has TRBV6-1 and TRBJ2-3, with D tentatively TRBD2 (5 bases). Trimming left V 8 bases short and J 0 bases short, with 15 bases between. CDR1 MNHNS and CDR2 SASEGT come from the germline V gene. The CDR3 extends over 15 amino acids. CDR3 coding DNA: TGTGCCAGCGCCGAGGGAACGACTAGCACAGATACGCAGTATTTT. Protein: CASAEGTTSTDTQYF.

The DNA for the CDR3 is TGTGCCAGCAGCCAGAGGACTAGCGGGGAAGAGACCCAGTACTTC. Translation: CASSQRTSGEETQYF. The rearrangement links TRBV28 to TRBJ2-5, with 12 bases fitting TRBD2. In germline, CDR1 is MDHEN, CDR2 SYDVKM. Trimming removed 6 bases from V and 3 bases from J; junction bases left unmatched: 5. This CDR3 contains 15 residues.

This chain uses TRBV6-6 with TRBJ2-5; unclear D gene. The CDR3 is 12 residues long. Germline V CDR1 and CDR2: MNHNY, SVGAGI (reference sequence). The germline V and J ends were trimmed by 0 bases and 5 bases, with 4 bases remaining between them. DNA of the CDR3: TGTGCCAGCAGTTACTCGAGGGAGACCCAGTACTTC. Translating it yields CASSYSRETQYF.

J is TRBJ2-2 and V is TRBV7-3; D uncertain. V gave up 4 bases and J gave up 0 bases, with 12 bases separating them. Looked up from germline, CDR1 is SGHTA and CDR2 is FQGTGA. The CDR3 spans 16 residues. The CDR3 reads CASSYQNLANTGELFF. CDR3 DNA sequence: TGTGCCAGCAGCTATCAGAACCTTGCGAACACCGGGGAGCTGTTTTTT.

The V call is TRBV5-4, the J call TRBJ1-3; TRBD1 agrees at 8 bases. Germline V gene data show CDR1 as SGHNT and CDR2 as YYREEE (reference sequence). The V gene end was trimmed by 3 bases and the J gene end by 0 bases; junction bases not matched to a gene: 5. CDR3 length: 16 residues. The chain's CDR3 is CASSSGQVGSGNTIYF. CDR3 bases: TGTGCCAGCAGCTCGGGACAGGTTGGCTCTGGAAACACCATATATTTT.

The chain has TRBV18 and TRBJ2-7, with D possibly matching TRBD1 (5 bases). Trimming left V 1 base short and J 4 bases short, with 8 bases between. In germline, CDR1 is KGHSH, CDR2 LQKENI. The CDR3 sequence is 13 residues long. As DNA, the CDR3 is TGTGCCAGCTCACCACTAGGGGAATACGAGCAGTACTTC. Its translation: CASSPLGEYEQYF. Variable domain in full (rest from reference TRBV18 and TRBJ2-7): NAGVMQNPRHLVRRRGQEARLRCSPMKGHSHVYWYRQLPEEGLKFMVYLQKENIIDESGMPKERFSAEFPKEGPSILRIQQVVRGDSAAYFCASSPLGEYEQYFGPGTRLTVT.

This clone was found many times. This chain joins TRBV28 and TRBJ1-1; TRBD1 aligns across 7 bases. The CDR3 contains 13 residues. Germline V lookup: CDR1 MDHEN, CDR2 SYDVKM. J was trimmed by 7 bases and V by 6 bases; bases with no gene match: 8. The CDR3 protein is CASRSGQTYEAFF. The CDR3 bases are TGTGCCAGCAGATCGGGACAGACATATGAAGCTTTCTTT. The full variable domain, its missing parts supplied by reference TRBV28 and TRBJ1-1, is DVKVTQSSRYLVKRTGEKVFLECVQDMDHENMFWYRQDPGLGLRLIYFSYDVKMKEKGDIPEGYSVSREKKERFSLILESASTNQTSMYLCASRSGQTYEAFFGQGTRLTVV.

The chain uses TRBV28 and TRBJ1-2; D remains unclear. With 1 base removed from V and 4 bases from J, the gap between germline ends came to 4 bases. Germline loops: CDR1 MDHEN, CDR2 SYDVKM. The CDR3 runs to 12 residues. The CDR3 DNA sequence: TGTGCCAGCAGTTTATTGGCCTATGGCTACACCTTC. This encodes CASSLLAYGYTF.

J is TRBJ2-3 and V is TRBV2; 11 nucleotides line up with TRBD2. J lost 5 bases, V lost 5 bases, and 9 bases had no gene match. The CDR3 is 16 residues long. Germline V gene sequence: CDR1 SNHLY, CDR2 FYNNEI. The CDR3 spells CASSSHNLAGGDTQYF. CDR3 sequence (DNA): TGTGCCAGCAGTAGTCATAATCTAGCGGGAGGAGATACGCAGTATTTT. Using reference TRBV2 and TRBJ2-3 for the parts outside the CDR3, the full variable domain is EPEVTQTPSHQVTQMGQEVILRCVPISNHLYFYWYRQILGQKVEFLVSFYNNEISEKSEIFDDQFSVERPDGSNFTLKIRSTKLEDSAMYFCASSSHNLAGGDTQYFGPGTRLTVL.

The V call is TRBV14, the J call TRBJ2-5, with 10 bases aligning to TRBD2. Trimming cost V 2 bases and J 1 base; bases outside gene matches: 7. In germline, CDR1 is SGHDN, CDR2 FVKESK. The CDR3 is 17 amino acids. The CDR3 region is CASSQRQRGGFQETQYF. CDR3 DNA sequence: TGTGCCAGCAGCCAACGCCAGCGGGGGGGTTTCCAAGAGACCCAGTACTTC. Filled out from reference TRBV14 and TRBJ2-5, the complete variable domain reads EAGVTQFPSHSVIEKGQTVTLRCDPISGHDNLYWYRRVMGKEIKFLLHFVKESKQDESGMPNNRFLAERTGGTYSTLKVQPAELEDSGVYFCASSQRQRGGFQETQYFGPGTRLLVL.

The J gene is TRBJ2-5, the V gene TRBV5-1, with a possible D match to TRBD2 (5 bases). V was pared by 1 base and J by 5 bases, with 15 bases between. This CDR3 contains 15 residues. Germline V gene lookup returns CDR1 SGHRS and CDR2 YFSETQ. The chain's CDR3 is CASSLIGIARETQYF. CDR3 nucleotides: TGCGCCAGCAGCTTGATCGGGATTGCGAGGGAGACCCAGTACTTC. The whole variable domain, remainder taken from reference TRBV5-1 and TRBJ2-5, is KAGVTQTPRYLIKTRGQQVTLSCSPISGHRSVSWYQQTPGQGLQFLFEYFSETQRNKGNFPGRFSGRQFSNSRSEMNVSTLELGDSALYLCASSLIGIARETQYFGPGTRLLVL.

With regard to this clone: Other nucleotide sequences from this sample produce the same CDR3. This chain links TRBV5-6 with TRBJ2-7, with D possibly being TRBD1 (5 bases). CDR3 length equals 12 residues. Germline CDR1 is SGHDT and CDR2 is YYEEEE. V was pared by 0 bases and J by 5 bases, with 6 bases between. DNA for the CDR3: TGTGCCAGCAGCTTGGTAGGGGACGAGCAGTACTTC. It is translated as CASSLVGDEQYF. The complete variable domain, with remaining parts taken from reference TRBV5-6 and TRBJ2-7, reads DAGVTQSPTHLIKTRGQQVTLRCSPKSGHDTVSWYQQALGQGPQFIFQYYEEEERQRGNFPDRFSGHQFPNYSSELNVNALLLGDSALYLCASSLVGDEQYFGPGTRLTVT.

The chain couples TRBV6-6 to TRBJ2-5; 9 bases are a match to TRBD1. This CDR3 has 14 amino acids. Germline V gene lookup returns CDR1 MNHNY and CDR2 SVGAGI (reference sequence). V trimming: 6 bases; J trimming: 8 bases; junction bases outside the gene matches: 10. The CDR3 DNA reads TGTGCCAGCAGCCGAACAGGGGGCTTCGATACCCAGTACTTC. Amino acid sequence: CASSRTGGFDTQYF.

The chain joins TRBV2 to TRBJ1-1; possibly TRBD1 for D (5 bases). Germline CDR1 reads SNHLY; CDR2 reads FYNNEI. V lost 4 bases and J lost 1, with 10 bases in between. This CDR3 region has 14 residues. CDR3 protein: CASSVEGSNTEAFF. CDR3 nucleotide sequence: TGTGCCAGCAGTGTGGAGGGGTCGAACACTGAAGCTTTCTTT.

This clone turned up a few times. The chain recombines TRBV15 with TRBJ1-5, with 7 nucleotides matching TRBD1. This CDR3 spans 16 amino acids. The V gene's germline CDR1 is LNHNV and CDR2 YYDKDF (reference sequence). V was pared by 0 bases and J by 4 bases, with 6 bases of the junction left unmatched. The CDR3 loop reads CATSREDRTDNQPQHF. CDR3 in DNA: TGTGCCACCAGCAGAGAGGACAGGACAGATAATCAGCCCCAGCATTTT.

This clone was detected only a few times. This chain uses TRBV2 with TRBJ1-5; TRBD1 is a possible D gene (5 bases). Germline V gene data show CDR1 as SNHLY and CDR2 as FYNNEI. This CDR3 comprises 19 residues. V was cut by 3 bases and J by 5 bases, with 26 bases left in between. Here the CDR3 DNA reads TGTGCCAGCAGTGAGGAGAATACGGTAGGGTTGGGGCCCGATCAGCCCCAGCATTTT. Translation: CASSEENTVGLGPDQPQHF.

This clone was detected once. This chain connects TRBV18 to TRBJ2-7, with 7 positions matching TRBD1. The V segment lost 6 bases and the J segment 6 bases; nucleotides outside the gene matches: 8. Germline CDR1 KGHSH, CDR2 LQKENI. This CDR3 is built from 13 residues. The CDR3 coding sequence is TGTGCCAGCTCCCCCGGGACAGCCCCCGAGCAGTACTTC. Protein product: CASSPGTAPEQYF.

This clone was found a few times. The chain carries TRBV12-5 and TRBJ2-5; 7 positions agree with TRBD2. Germline loops: CDR1 LGHNT, CDR2 FRNRAP. The CDR3 is 14 amino acids. Germline trimming cut 6 bases from V and 3 bases from J; bases unmatched to any gene: 7. CDR3 sequence reads: CASGPGLGEETQYF. Here the CDR3 DNA reads TGTGCTAGTGGCCCAGGACTAGGTGAAGAGACCCAGTACTTC.

This chain uses TRBV4-1 with TRBJ2-5; the match to TRBD2 covers 9 bases. The V gene's germline CDR1 is MGHRA and CDR2 YSYEKL. The CDR3 has 16 amino acids. V lost 1 base, J lost 4 bases, and 7 bases stayed unmatched. The CDR3 protein is CASSQGEAGGRETQYF. The CDR3 DNA follows: TGCGCCAGCAGCCAAGGAGAGGCGGGGGGGCGAGAGACCCAGTACTTC.

The gene calls are TRBV28 and TRBJ1-5; the match to TRBD1 covers 7 bases. The V segment lost 5 bases and the J segment 3 bases; nucleotides outside the gene matches: 10. Per the germline V gene, CDR1 is MDHEN and CDR2 is SYDVKM. The length of the CDR3 is 16 residues. CDR3 nucleotide sequence: TGTGCCAGCAGTCCCAGGGGCAGGGGGATCAATCAGCCCCAGCATTTT. Its protein product is CASSPRGRGINQPQHF.